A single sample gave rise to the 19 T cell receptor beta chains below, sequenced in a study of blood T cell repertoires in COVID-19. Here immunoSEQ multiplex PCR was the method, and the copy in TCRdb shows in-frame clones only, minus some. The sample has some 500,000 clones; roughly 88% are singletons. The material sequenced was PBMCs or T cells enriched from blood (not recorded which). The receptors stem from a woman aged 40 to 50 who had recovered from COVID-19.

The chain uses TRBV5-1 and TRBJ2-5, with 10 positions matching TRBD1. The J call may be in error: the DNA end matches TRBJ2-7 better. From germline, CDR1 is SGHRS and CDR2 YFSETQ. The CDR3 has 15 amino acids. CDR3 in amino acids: CASSLEGTGVYEQYF. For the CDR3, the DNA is TGCGCCAGCAGCTTGGAAGGGACAGGGGTCTACGAGCAGTACTTC.

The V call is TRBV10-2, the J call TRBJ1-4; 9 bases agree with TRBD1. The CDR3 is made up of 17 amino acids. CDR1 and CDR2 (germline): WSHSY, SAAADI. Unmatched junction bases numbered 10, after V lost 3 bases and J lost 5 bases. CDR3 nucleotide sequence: TGCGCCAGCAGTGAACCGGGACAGGGTCCCCGGAATGAAAAACTGTTTTTT. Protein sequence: CASSEPGQGPRNEKLFF.

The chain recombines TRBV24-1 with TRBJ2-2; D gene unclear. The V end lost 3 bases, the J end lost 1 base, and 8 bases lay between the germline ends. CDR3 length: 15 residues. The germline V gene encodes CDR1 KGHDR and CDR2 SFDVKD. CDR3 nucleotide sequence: TGTGCCACCAGTGATCCAAGACTGAACACCGGGGAGCTGTTTTTT. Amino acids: CATSDPRLNTGELFF.

In DNA form, the CDR3 reads TGTGCCAGCAGTTTATTTGGACAGGTCGTTTCACCCCTCCACTTT. It translates to CASSLFGQVVSPLHF. V gene TRBV27 combines with J gene TRBJ1-6; 7 bases align to TRBD1. Germline V gene lookup returns CDR1 MNHEY and CDR2 SMNVEV (reference sequence). CDR3 length: 15 residues. V lost 1 base, J lost 9 bases, and 6 bases stayed unmatched.

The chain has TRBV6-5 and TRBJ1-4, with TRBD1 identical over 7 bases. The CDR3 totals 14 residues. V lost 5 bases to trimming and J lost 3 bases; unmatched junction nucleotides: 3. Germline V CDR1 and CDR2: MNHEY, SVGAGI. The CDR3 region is CASSPGTANEKLFF. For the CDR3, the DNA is TGTGCCAGCAGTCCCGGGACAGCTAATGAAAAACTGTTTTTT.

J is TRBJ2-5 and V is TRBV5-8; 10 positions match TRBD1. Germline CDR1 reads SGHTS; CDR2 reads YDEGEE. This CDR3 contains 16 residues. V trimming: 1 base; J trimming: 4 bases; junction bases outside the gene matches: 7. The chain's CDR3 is CASSLSRQGAGETQYF. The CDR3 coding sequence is TGTGCCAGCAGCTTGTCCCGACAGGGGGCGGGAGAGACCCAGTACTTC.

The CDR3, as DNA: TGTGCCAGCAGTCAAGACAGGGGGCAGACCTATGGCTACACCTTC. Protein: CASSQDRGQTYGYTF. This chain links TRBV7-8 with TRBJ1-2; TRBD1 aligns across 10 bases. J was trimmed by 4 bases and V by 6 bases; bases with no gene match: 8. Germline V gene lookup returns CDR1 SGHVS and CDR2 FQNEAQ. This CDR3 is built from 15 residues.

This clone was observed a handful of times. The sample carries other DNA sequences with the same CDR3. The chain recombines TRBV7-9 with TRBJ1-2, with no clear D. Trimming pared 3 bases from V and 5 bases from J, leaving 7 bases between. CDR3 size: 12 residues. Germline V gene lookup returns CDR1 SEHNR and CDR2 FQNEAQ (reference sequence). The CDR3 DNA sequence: TGTGCCAGCAGCTTTGGCGGTTATGGCTACACCTTC. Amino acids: CASSFGGYGYTF.

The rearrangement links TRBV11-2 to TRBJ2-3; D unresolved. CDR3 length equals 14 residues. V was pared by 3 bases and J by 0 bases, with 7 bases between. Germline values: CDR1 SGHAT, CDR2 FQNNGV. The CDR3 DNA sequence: TGTGCCAGCAGCTTCGTATATAGCACAGATACGCAGTATTTT. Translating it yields CASSFVYSTDTQYF.

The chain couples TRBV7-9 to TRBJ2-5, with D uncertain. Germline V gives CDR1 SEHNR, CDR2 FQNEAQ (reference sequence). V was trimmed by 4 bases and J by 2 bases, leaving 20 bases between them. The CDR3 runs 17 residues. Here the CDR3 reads CASSSSSFLRLQETQYF. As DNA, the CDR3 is TGTGCCAGCAGCTCGTCTTCGTTTCTGCGGCTTCAAGAGACCCAGTACTTC.

CDR3 in DNA: TGTGCCAGCAGCTTTTCCGCGGGCCACTACAATGAGCAGTTCTTC. The encoded protein is CASSFSAGHYNEQFF. This sequence joins TRBV7-9 and TRBJ2-1, with D perhaps matching TRBD2 (5 bases). CDR3 length: 15 amino acids. Trimming took 3 bases from V and 3 from J, leaving 12 bases between them. Looked up from germline, CDR1 is SEHNR and CDR2 is FQNEAQ (reference sequence). The variable domain in full, completed from reference TRBV7-9 and TRBJ2-1, reads DTGVSQNPRHKITKRGQNVTFRCDPISEHNRLYWYRQTLGQGPEFLTYFQNEAQLEKSRLLSDRFSAERPKGSFSTLEIQRTEQGDSAMYLCASSFSAGHYNEQFFGPGTRLTVL.

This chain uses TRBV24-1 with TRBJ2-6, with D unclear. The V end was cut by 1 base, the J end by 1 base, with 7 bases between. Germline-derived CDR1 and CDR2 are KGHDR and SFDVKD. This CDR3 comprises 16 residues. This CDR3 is CATSDLSESGANVLTF. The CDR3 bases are TGTGCCACCAGTGATTTAAGCGAGTCTGGGGCCAACGTCCTGACTTTC.

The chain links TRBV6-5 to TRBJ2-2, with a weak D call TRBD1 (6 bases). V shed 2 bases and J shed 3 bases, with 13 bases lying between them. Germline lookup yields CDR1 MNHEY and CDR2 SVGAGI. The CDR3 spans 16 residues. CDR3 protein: CASSYIGQSHTGELFF. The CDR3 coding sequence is TGTGCCAGCAGTTACATAGGACAGTCTCACACCGGGGAGCTGTTTTTT.

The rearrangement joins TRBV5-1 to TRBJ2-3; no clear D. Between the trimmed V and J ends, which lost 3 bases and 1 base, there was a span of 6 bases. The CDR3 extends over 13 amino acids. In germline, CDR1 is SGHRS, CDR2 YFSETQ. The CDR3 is CASSSRGTDTQYF. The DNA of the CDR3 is TGCGCCAGCAGCTCACGGGGCACAGATACGCAGTATTTT.

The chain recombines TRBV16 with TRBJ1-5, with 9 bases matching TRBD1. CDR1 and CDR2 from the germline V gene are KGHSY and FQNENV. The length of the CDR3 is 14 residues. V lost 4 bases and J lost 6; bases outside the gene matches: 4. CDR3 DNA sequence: TGTGCCAGCAGCCTCAACAGGGGGCCTCAGCCCCAGCATTTT. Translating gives CASSLNRGPQPQHF.

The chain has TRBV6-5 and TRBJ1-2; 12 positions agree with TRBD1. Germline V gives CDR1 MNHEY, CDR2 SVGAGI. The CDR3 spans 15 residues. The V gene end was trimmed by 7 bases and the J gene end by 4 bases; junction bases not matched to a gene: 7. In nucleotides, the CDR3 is TGTGCCAGCACCACCGGGACAGGGGGCCGCTATGGCTACACCTTC. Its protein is CASTTGTGGRYGYTF.

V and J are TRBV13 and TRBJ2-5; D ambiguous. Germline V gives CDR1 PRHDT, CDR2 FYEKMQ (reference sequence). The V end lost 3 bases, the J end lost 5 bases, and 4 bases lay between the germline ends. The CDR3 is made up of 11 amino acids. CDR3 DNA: TGTGCCAGCAGCTTCGAGGAGACCCAGTACTTC. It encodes CASSFEETQYF.

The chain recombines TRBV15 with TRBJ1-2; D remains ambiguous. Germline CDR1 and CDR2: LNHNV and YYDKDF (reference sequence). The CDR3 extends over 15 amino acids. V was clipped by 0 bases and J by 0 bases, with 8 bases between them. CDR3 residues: CATSRDDMSNYGYTF. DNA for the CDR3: TGTGCCACCAGCAGAGATGACATGTCTAACTATGGCTACACCTTC. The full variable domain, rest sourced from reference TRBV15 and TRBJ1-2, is DAMVIQNPRYQVTQFGKPVTLSCSQTLNHNVMYWYQQKSSQAPKLLFHYYDKDFNNEADTPDNFQSRRPNTSFCFLDIRSPGLGDTAMYLCATSRDDMSNYGYTFGSGTRLTVV.

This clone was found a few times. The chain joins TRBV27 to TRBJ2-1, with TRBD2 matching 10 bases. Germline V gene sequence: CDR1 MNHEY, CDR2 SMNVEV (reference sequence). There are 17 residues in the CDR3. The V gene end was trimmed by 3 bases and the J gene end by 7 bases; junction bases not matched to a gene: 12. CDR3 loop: CASSFWARVTSGNEQFF. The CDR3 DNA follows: TGTGCCAGCAGTTTTTGGGCGCGGGTGACTAGCGGGAATGAGCAGTTCTTC.